One and the same sample provided the 2 T cell receptor beta chains below, sequenced in a study of T cell repertoires in cytomegalovirus infection (dated by TCRdb to between 2018 and 2020). TCRdb records Illumina HiSeq 1500 as the sequencer. In-frame beta chains were kept once TCRdb had trimmed the public reads at Q25 with fastp and called clones with MiXCR. All rows with the same CDR3 protein become a single entry with the most common DNA and genes. Recorded for this sample are about 180,000 distinct CDR3 sequences; around an eighth of them occurred a single time. The top ten clonotypes cover roughly 27% of the sample. Sequenced: PBMCs. These receptors were obtained from a human donor in good health (CMV status not recorded). Some clones in this sample may be carry-over from other donors' samples.

The genes are TRBV7-8 and TRBJ1-6, with TRBD1 identical over 9 bases. V was pared by 3 bases and J by 7 bases, with 7 bases of the junction left unmatched. CDR1 is SGHVS, CDR2 FQNEAQ, per germline. The CDR3 runs to 16 residues. For the CDR3, the DNA is TGTGCCAGCAGCTTCCCCGGACAGGGGAAGAATTCACCCCTCCACTTT. This codes for CASSFPGQGKNSPLHF. The full variable domain, rest sourced from reference TRBV7-8 and TRBJ1-6, is GAGVSQSPRYKVAKRGQDVALRCDPISGHVSLFWYQQALGQGPEFLTYFQNEAQLDKSGLPSDRFFAERPEGSVSTLKIQRTQQEDSAVYLCASSFPGQGKNSPLHFGNGTRLTVT.

The chain combines TRBV5-6 with TRBJ2-1; 11 nucleotides align to TRBD2. The V and J ends lost 0 bases and 10 bases, in that order; junction bases with no gene match: 0. The CDR3 has 13 residues. Looked up from germline, CDR1 is SGHDT and CDR2 is YYEEEE. The CDR3 sequence is CASSLASGREQFF. The CDR3 DNA sequence: TGTGCCAGCAGCTTGGCTAGCGGGAGGGAGCAGTTCTTC.